The 29 T cell receptor beta chains below come from one sample, sequenced in a study of T cells in Graves' hyperthyroidism and ophthalmopathy (dated by TCRdb to between 2018 and 2021). To prepare the library, multiplex PCR was applied. TCRdb shows the sequencer as Illumina HiSeq 2000. The TCR beta CDR3 regions were amplified from the RNA transcripts. The TCR CDR3 was subjected to a first round of RT-PCR using the HTBI primer set and the Qiagen OneStep RT-PCR kit. TCRdb trimmed the raw reads at Q25, called clones with MiXCR and kept productive beta chains. Each CDR3 protein appears once, grouped with its most common genes and DNA. Recorded for this sample are some 490,000 distinct CDR3 sequences; 20% to 25% of them occurred a single time. Of the sample, around 54% falls within the top ten clones. Sequencing input: blood. These receptors all come from a woman in her 70s with Graves' ophthalmopathy.

In its sample, this clonotype was seen a few times. The genes are TRBV2 and TRBJ1-4; unclear D gene. CDR3 length equals 16 residues. The V gene's germline CDR1 is SNHLY and CDR2 FYNNEI. The V gene lost 7 bases and the J gene lost 3 bases, with 18 bases spanning the gap. The DNA for the CDR3 is TGTGCCAGCATCAAGGGAAGGGTCGGCGCTAATGAAAAACTGTTTTTT. This sequence encodes CASIKGRVGANEKLFF. The full variable domain, its missing parts supplied by reference TRBV2 and TRBJ1-4, is EPEVTQTPSHQVTQMGQEVILRCVPISNHLYFYWYRQILGQKVEFLVSFYNNEISEKSEIFDDQFSVERPDGSNFTLKIRSTKLEDSAMYFCASIKGRVGANEKLFFGSGTQLSVL.

The gene calls are TRBV7-7 and TRBJ2-5; TRBD2 aligns across 10 bases. The CDR3 contains 15 residues. Per germline, CDR1 SSHAT and CDR2 FNYEAQ (reference sequence). CDR3 loop: CASGLVAGGRETQYF. The CDR3 DNA follows: TGTGCTAGCGGTCTCGTAGCGGGAGGACGAGAGACCCAGTACTTC.

This sequence joins TRBV28 and TRBJ2-7, with 9 bases identical to TRBD2. The J segment lost 8 bases and the V segment lost 6 bases, leaving 14 bases of the junction unmatched. This CDR3 contains 15 residues. Germline V CDR1 and CDR2: MDHEN, SYDVKM. CDR3 sequence: CASRPTSGHPTQQYF. CDR3 nucleotide sequence: TGTGCCAGCAGACCGACTAGCGGCCATCCTACTCAGCAGTACTTC.

The rearrangement links TRBV20-1 to TRBJ2-2, with TRBD1 matching 9 bases. Germline values: CDR1 DFQATT, CDR2 SNEGSKA (reference sequence). V gave up 6 bases and J gave up 4 bases; unmatched junction bases: 9. This CDR3 contains 15 residues. This chain's CDR3 is CSAWTGEESTGELFF. For the CDR3, the DNA is TGCAGTGCCTGGACAGGGGAGGAGAGCACCGGGGAGCTGTTTTTT.

This clonotype showed up many times. The gene calls are TRBV29-1 and TRBJ2-2, with TRBD1 matching 8 bases. This CDR3 is 13 amino acids long. The germline V gene encodes CDR1 SQVTM and CDR2 ANQGSEA. With 4 bases clipped from V and 7 bases from J, the junction kept 5 bases outside the gene matches. In nucleotides, the CDR3 is TGCAGCGTTGGGACAGGGAAGAACGGGGAGCTGTTTTTT. It is translated as CSVGTGKNGELFF.

This clonotype was recorded at least ten times. The CDR3 loop is CASSRTSGSSYNEQFF. The CDR3 bases are TGTGCCAGCAGCCGGACTAGCGGGAGCTCCTACAATGAGCAGTTCTTC. The rearrangement links TRBV28 to TRBJ2-1; TRBD2 matches 13 bases. CDR3 length: 16 residues. Germline trimming cut 6 bases from V and 0 bases from J; bases unmatched to any gene: 2. Germline assignment: CDR1 MDHEN and CDR2 SYDVKM.

This clonotype was seen more than once but under ten times. This CDR3 reads CASSHHLRLRANTEAFF. CDR3 DNA: TGCGCCAGCAGCCATCACTTACGTCTACGGGCGAACACTGAAGCTTTCTTT. This chain connects TRBV4-1 to TRBJ1-1; D unclear. Per germline, CDR1 MGHRA and CDR2 YSYEKL. The V gene lost 3 bases and the J gene lost 1 base, with 18 bases spanning the gap. The CDR3 covers 17 residues.

This clonotype was recorded at least ten times. This chain joins TRBV2 and TRBJ2-1; D gene ambiguous. The germline V gene encodes CDR1 SNHLY and CDR2 FYNNEI. This CDR3 has 13 amino acids. Between the trimmed V and J ends, which lost 5 bases and 3 bases, there was a span of 8 bases. CDR3 DNA sequence: TGTGCCAGCAGTACGGCCCTCTACAATGAGCAGTTCTTC. It is translated as CASSTALYNEQFF.

This clonotype came up a few times. The CDR3 protein is CASSLTQGRNTIYF. Here the CDR3 DNA reads TGTGCCAGTAGTCTGACCCAGGGACGAAACACCATATATTTT. J is TRBJ1-3 and V is TRBV19, with D perhaps TRBD1 (5 bases). This CDR3 is built from 14 residues. Per germline, CDR1 LNHDA and CDR2 SQIVND (reference sequence). V lost 5 bases and J 5 bases, leaving 13 bases between the germline ends.

The chain links TRBV20-1 to TRBJ2-3; D call uncertain. CDR1 is DFQATT, CDR2 SNEGSKA, per germline (reference sequence). Trimming removed 6 bases at V and 0 bases at J, with 7 bases between. The CDR3 is made up of 12 amino acids. In nucleotides, the CDR3 is TGCAGTGCCACGCCAAGCACAGATACGCAGTATTTT. Protein: CSATPSTDTQYF.

This clonotype was counted many times. The gene calls are TRBV7-9 and TRBJ2-1; D unclear. The germline V gene has CDR1 SEHNR and CDR2 FQNEAQ (reference sequence). The CDR3 is made up of 15 amino acids. V was pared by 2 bases and J by 6 bases, with 14 bases between. CDR3 in DNA: TGTGCCAGCAGCTTAAAGAAGGGTCGGATCAATGAGCAGTTCTTC. It codes for CASSLKKGRINEQFF. Supplemented by reference TRBV7-9 and TRBJ2-1, the full variable domain reads DTGVSQNPRHKITKRGQNVTFRCDPISEHNRLYWYRQTLGQGPEFLTYFQNEAQLEKSRLLSDRFSAERPKGSFSTLEIQRTEQGDSAMYLCASSLKKGRINEQFFGPGTRLTVL.

This clonotype was seen repeatedly, ten times or more. The chain is built from TRBV6-2 or TRBV6-3 and TRBJ2-5, with TRBD2 matching 14 bases. The junction had 3 bases not matched to a gene; V was cut back by 4 bases and J by 5 bases. The CDR3 totals 15 residues. Germline-derived CDR1 and CDR2 are MNHEY and SVGEGT. The CDR3 here is CASSSGTSGSETQYF. CDR3 coding DNA: TGTGCCAGCAGTTCCGGGACTAGCGGGAGTGAGACCCAGTACTTC.

This clonotype has more than one count but fewer than ten. The chain couples TRBV7-2 to TRBJ1-3, with 7 bases matching TRBD1. This CDR3 has 14 residues. Germline lookup yields CDR1 SGHTA and CDR2 FQGNSA. The J segment lost 1 base and the V segment lost 5 bases, leaving 2 bases of the junction unmatched. Written as DNA, the CDR3 is TGTGCCAGCAGCGACAGGGTATCTGGAAACACCATATATTTT. Protein product: CASSDRVSGNTIYF. Looking up the rest from reference TRBV7-2 and TRBJ1-3 gives the full variable domain: GAGVSQSPSNKVTEKGKDVELRCDPISGHTALYWYRQSLGQGLEFLIYFQGNSAPDKSGLPSDRFSAERTGGSVSTLTIQRTQQEDSAVYLCASSDRVSGNTIYFGEGSWLTVV.

This clonotype occurred a few times. The gene calls are TRBV6-2 or TRBV6-3 and TRBJ2-5; D possibly corresponds to TRBD2 (6 bases). V was cut by 2 bases and J by 5 bases, with 6 bases left in between. Germline V gene data show CDR1 as MNHEY and CDR2 as SVGEGT. This CDR3 has 12 residues. The CDR3 spells CASSYGGETQYF. The CDR3, as DNA: TGTGCCAGCAGTTACGGGGGGGAGACCCAGTACTTC.

This clonotype showed up many times. The chain employs TRBV2 and TRBJ1-1; D is unclear. The CDR3 totals 13 residues. Trimming took off 4 bases at V and 4 bases at J, with 10 bases between the two ends. In germline, CDR1 is SNHLY, CDR2 FYNNEI. CDR3 sequence reads: CASSGRWGTEAFF. CDR3 sequence (DNA): TGTGCCAGCAGTGGCAGGTGGGGCACTGAAGCTTTCTTT. Together with reference TRBV2 and TRBJ1-1, the CDR3 gives the full variable domain: EPEVTQTPSHQVTQMGQEVILRCVPISNHLYFYWYRQILGQKVEFLVSFYNNEISEKSEIFDDQFSVERPDGSNFTLKIRSTKLEDSAMYFCASSGRWGTEAFFGQGTRLTVV.

There are a few counts of this clonotype. This chain joins TRBV7-3 and TRBJ1-1, with no clear D. V shed 1 base and J shed 8 bases, with 11 bases lying between them. This CDR3 contains 13 residues. The germline V gene encodes CDR1 SGHTA and CDR2 FQGTGA. CDR3 amino acids: CASSLKVSGEAFF. CDR3 nucleotide sequence: TGTGCCAGCAGCTTAAAAGTATCCGGGGAAGCTTTCTTT.

The chain has TRBV5-4 and TRBJ1-2; D might be TRBD1 (6 bases). Germline V lookup: CDR1 SGHNT, CDR2 YYREEE (reference sequence). The V and J ends lost 4 bases and 5 bases respectively, with 18 bases between them. The CDR3 is made up of 15 amino acids. In nucleotides, the CDR3 is TGTGCCAGCAGCACCGGGACACAAGATAGATATGGCTACACCTTC. Translated, it gives CASSTGTQDRYGYTF. The full variable domain, completed using reference TRBV5-4 and TRBJ1-2, is ETGVTQSPTHLIKTRGQQVTLRCSSQSGHNTVSWYQQALGQGPQFIFQYYREEENGRGNFPPRFSGLQFPNYSSELNVNALELDDSALYLCASSTGTQDRYGYTFGSGTRLTVV.

This clonotype was recorded a few times. The CDR3 bases are TGTGCCAGCAGTGCCCGGGAGACCGGGACTAGCGGGAGGGCCCGGGAGCAGTACTTC. This gives the protein CASSARETGTSGRAREQYF. The V and J genes are TRBV28 and TRBJ2-7; 16 nucleotides agree with TRBD2. The V and J ends lost 5 bases and 7 bases, in that order; junction bases with no gene match: 17. Germline CDR1 and CDR2: MDHEN and SYDVKM. The CDR3 has 19 residues.

The chain joins TRBV7-2 to TRBJ2-1; the match to TRBD2 covers 12 bases. The V gene end was trimmed by 4 bases and the J gene end by 7 bases; junction bases not matched to a gene: 8. The CDR3 runs to 16 residues. Germline V lookup: CDR1 SGHTA, CDR2 FQGNSA. The CDR3 protein is CASSWLAGGPRNEQFF. CDR3 sequence (DNA): TGTGCCAGCAGCTGGCTAGCGGGAGGGCCCCGTAATGAGCAGTTCTTC.

This clonotype turned up a few times. The gene calls are TRBV12-3 or TRBV12-4 and TRBJ2-3; D is possibly TRBD1 (6 bases). Trimming removed 6 bases from V and 3 bases from J, with 16 bases in between. The CDR3 runs 15 residues. As DNA, the CDR3 is TGTGCCAGCAGCTCACCCGAAAGGGGGACAGATACGCAGTATTTT. Translation gives CASSSPERGTDTQYF.

V and J are TRBV20-1 and TRBJ1-5; D is undetermined. V was clipped by 0 bases and J by 5 bases, with 11 bases between them. There are 14 residues in the CDR3. Germline lookup yields CDR1 DFQATT and CDR2 SNEGSKA (reference sequence). CDR3 nucleotides: TGCAGTGCTAGAGATCTGGCCTTGGATCAGCCCCAGCATTTT. The encoded protein is CSARDLALDQPQHF.

In its sample, this clonotype was seen many times. V usage is TRBV6-2 or TRBV6-3 and J usage is TRBJ2-7; D remains unclear. CDR1 and CDR2 from the germline V gene are MNHEY and SVGEGT. The V gene lost 5 bases and the J gene lost 4 bases, with 9 bases spanning the gap. The CDR3 contains 12 residues. The CDR3 loop is CASSPPGYEQYF. The CDR3 DNA reads as TGTGCCAGCAGTCCCCCCGGTTACGAGCAGTACTTC.

The chain has TRBV9 and TRBJ1-6; no firm D call. Germline CDR1 reads SGDLS; CDR2 reads YYNGEE. V was shortened by 4 bases and J by 9 bases, with 14 bases between the two germline ends. This CDR3 contains 14 residues. The CDR3 spells CASSLRQAGSPLHF. For the CDR3, the DNA is TGTGCCAGCAGCTTGAGGCAGGCGGGTTCACCCCTCCACTTT.

In its sample, this clonotype was seen a few times. The chain carries TRBV5-6 and TRBJ1-2, with D perhaps TRBD1 (6 bases). The germline V gene encodes CDR1 SGHDT and CDR2 YYEEEE. The CDR3 is 14 residues long. V was trimmed by 4 bases and J by 5 bases, leaving 15 bases between them. The CDR3 is CASSPRTVSYGYTF. CDR3 in DNA: TGTGCCAGCAGCCCGAGGACAGTATCTTATGGCTACACCTTC.

The chain employs TRBV6-1 and TRBJ1-2; the D gene is possibly TRBD1 (5 bases). The length of the CDR3 is 17 residues. CDR1 is MNHNS, CDR2 SASEGT, per germline. The V end was cut by 5 bases, the J end by 5 bases, with 24 bases between. CDR3 loop: CASSTFPSTAMEYGYTF. As DNA, the CDR3 is TGTGCCAGCAGTACTTTCCCTTCGACAGCGATGGAATATGGCTACACCTTC.

This clonotype turned up a few times. This may arise from a read error, as a much more abundant clone is one base away. The chain joins TRBV11-3 to TRBJ2-3, with 12 bases aligning to TRBD2. Germline V gene sequence: CDR1 SGHNT, CDR2 YENEEA. This CDR3 is 15 amino acids long. The junction had 5 bases not matched to a gene; V was cut back by 5 bases and J by 5 bases. CDR3 amino acids: CASSPQGLAGDTQYF. The CDR3, as DNA: TGTGCCAGCAGCCCCCAGGGACTAGCGGGAGATACGCAGTATTTT. Drawing the rest from reference TRBV11-3 and TRBJ2-3, the complete variable domain is EAGVVQSPRYKIIEKKQPVAFWCNPISGHNTLYWYLQNLGQGPELLIRYENEEAVDDSQLPKDRFSAERLKGVDSTLKIQPAELGDSAVYLCASSPQGLAGDTQYFGPGTRLTVL.

The sample holds one count of this clonotype. CDR3 in amino acids: CASSESEGDTEAFF. The DNA of the CDR3 is TGCGCCAGCAGTGAGTCGGAGGGGGACACTGAAGCTTTCTTT. V usage is TRBV10-1 and J usage is TRBJ1-1; possibly TRBD1 for D (6 bases). The CDR3 runs to 14 residues. The germline CDR1 and CDR2 sequences are WNHNN and SYGVQD (reference sequence). V lost 0 bases and J lost 3, with 8 bases in between.

The chain uses TRBV30 and TRBJ1-6; D is undetermined. Germline CDR1 and CDR2: GTSNPN and SVGIG (reference sequence). V gave up 3 bases and J gave up 7 bases, with 10 bases separating them. The CDR3 is 13 residues long. The CDR3 nucleotides read TGTGCCTGGAGGGCATTCGAAAATTCACCCCTCCACTTT. Translated: CAWRAFENSPLHF.

V gene TRBV29-1 combines with J gene TRBJ1-2, with TRBD1 matching 9 bases. The ends lost 4 bases at V and 7 bases at J; junction bases unmatched: 10. The CDR3 spans 14 residues. Per the germline V gene, CDR1 is SQVTM and CDR2 is ANQGSEA. The CDR3 nucleotides are TGCAGCGTTGTATCGGACAGGGGATTGAGTGGCTACACCTTC. This sequence encodes CSVVSDRGLSGYTF.